The 12 T cell receptor beta chains given below trace back to one sample, sequenced in a study of T cell responses to AZD1222 COVID-19 vaccine. This table comes from immunoSEQ multiplex PCR, and its TCRdb copy is limited to in-frame clones, with some not included. Here the sample spans 170,000 or so clones, 87% being singletons. The material was peripheral blood, obtained on day 0 of AZD1222 vaccination. All receptors derive from an adult in good health.

This chain uses TRBV4-1 with TRBJ1-5; D is undetermined. Germline V lookup: CDR1 MGHRA, CDR2 YSYEKL. Between the trimmed V and J ends, which lost 0 bases and 5 bases, there was a span of 11 bases. CDR3 length: 15 residues. The CDR3 sequence: CASSQDGRSYQPQHF. The CDR3 bases are TGCGCCAGCAGCCAAGATGGTAGGTCCTATCAGCCCCAGCATTTT.

The chain employs TRBV19 and TRBJ1-5; possible D gene TRBD1, 5 bases. The CDR3 sequence is 14 residues long. V was trimmed by 9 bases and J by 2 bases, leaving 14 bases between them. Germline V lookup: CDR1 LNHDA, CDR2 SQIVND (reference sequence). The CDR3 region is CASYGALGNQPQHF. For the CDR3, the DNA is TGTGCCAGCTATGGGGCCTTGGGCAATCAGCCCCAGCATTTT.

There are a few counts of this clone. This chain's CDR3 is CASSLHPLTGNNSPLHF. The CDR3 DNA follows: TGCGCCAGCAGCTTGCACCCTCTGACAGGAAATAATTCACCCCTCCACTTT. The chain has TRBV5-1 and TRBJ1-6; D perhaps matches TRBD1 (6 bases). The CDR3 loop spans 17 amino acids. V dropped 1 base and J dropped 5 bases, with 16 bases sitting between them. Germline V gene sequence: CDR1 SGHRS, CDR2 YFSETQ.

V gene TRBV3-1 (or the pseudogene TRBV3-2) combines with J gene TRBJ1-2; weak D call: TRBD1 (5 bases). Germline V lookup: CDR1 LGHDT, CDR2 YNNKEL (reference sequence). The germline V and J ends were trimmed by 1 base and 4 bases, with 13 bases remaining between them. The CDR3 sequence is 15 residues long. CDR3 residues: CASSQARAGTYGYTF. CDR3 nucleotides: TGTGCCAGCAGCCAAGCTAGGGCCGGGACCTATGGCTACACCTTC.

This chain connects TRBV5-3 to TRBJ2-5, with TRBD2 identical over 9 bases. TRBV5-3 is given ORF status, its function remaining uncertain. The V segment lost 1 base and the J segment 3 bases; nucleotides outside the gene matches: 19. The CDR3 is 20 amino acids. The CDR3 sequence is CARSLRVRRVRASGKETQYF. CDR3 bases: TGTGCCAGAAGCTTGCGTGTTAGGCGCGTAAGGGCTAGCGGGAAAGAGACCCAGTACTTC.

The chain recombines TRBV7-2 with TRBJ1-6; 7 bases match TRBD1. Germline V gene data show CDR1 as SGHTA and CDR2 as FQGNSA. This CDR3 has 16 amino acids. Trimming took 6 bases from V and 3 from J; bases not matched to a gene: 8. CDR3 amino acids: CASRTSGTDYNSPLHF. In nucleotides, the CDR3 is TGTGCCAGCAGGACCTCCGGGACAGACTATAATTCACCCCTCCACTTT.

The chain has TRBV27 and TRBJ1-2; TRBD1 agrees at 7 bases. V dropped 6 bases and J dropped 4; count of bases not matched to a gene: 17. Germline lookup yields CDR1 MNHEY and CDR2 SMNVEV (reference sequence). The CDR3 consists of 17 residues. CDR3 protein: CASRPTSNRGLGYGYTF. CDR3 nucleotides: TGTGCCAGCAGGCCTACATCGAACAGGGGATTAGGCTATGGCTACACCTTC.

This chain connects TRBV24-1 to TRBJ2-7; D is uncertain. CDR1 is KGHDR and CDR2 is SFDVKD in the germline V gene. This CDR3 spans 13 amino acids. Between the trimmed V and J ends, which lost 7 bases and 0 bases, there was a span of 9 bases. The DNA for the CDR3 is TGTGCCACCAGCACTCTGAACTCCTACGAGCAGTACTTC. Its translation: CATSTLNSYEQYF.

The chain carries TRBV11-2 and TRBJ2-7, with 8 nucleotides matching TRBD1. The germline gives CDR1 SGHAT, CDR2 FQNNGV. CDR3 length equals 18 residues. With V trimmed by 3 bases and J by 3 bases, 16 bases remained unmatched. The CDR3 DNA reads TGTGCCAGCAGCTTGGTCCTCCCCCGGACAGGGTTGAGCTACGAGCAGTACTTC. It encodes CASSLVLPRTGLSYEQYF.

The J gene is TRBJ1-2, the V gene TRBV24-1; D remains ambiguous. Germline CDR1 and CDR2: KGHDR and SFDVKD. Trimming took off 3 bases at V and 8 bases at J, with 15 bases between the two ends. The CDR3 is made up of 14 amino acids. CDR3 protein: CATSDGFASGGYTF. DNA for the CDR3: TGTGCCACCAGTGATGGGTTCGCGTCGGGGGGCTACACCTTC.

The CDR3 region is CASSVGGGRGWDYGYTF. In DNA form, the CDR3 reads TGTGCCAGCAGCGTAGGCGGGGGAAGGGGCTGGGACTATGGCTACACCTTC. This chain joins TRBV9 and TRBJ1-2, with a tentative D call TRBD1 (5 bases). This CDR3 has 17 residues. Per germline, CDR1 SGDLS and CDR2 YYNGEE. V was clipped by 0 bases and J by 3 bases, with 18 bases between them.

This clone was counted only a few times. The chain combines TRBV11-2 with TRBJ1-6; D might be TRBD1 (6 bases). The CDR3 has 13 amino acids. The germline V gene has CDR1 SGHAT and CDR2 FQNNGV. V was cut by 7 bases and J by 11 bases, with 15 bases left in between. CDR3 in DNA: TGTGCCAGCACAACAGGGTCTAGGACACCCCTCCACTTT. This translates into CASTTGSRTPLHF. Using reference TRBV11-2 and TRBJ1-6 for the parts outside the CDR3, the full variable domain is EAGVAQSPRYKIIEKRQSVAFWCNPISGHATLYWYQQILGQGPKLLIQFQNNGVVDDSQLPKDRFSAERLKGVDSTLKIQPAKLEDSAVYLCASTTGSRTPLHFGNGTRLTVT.